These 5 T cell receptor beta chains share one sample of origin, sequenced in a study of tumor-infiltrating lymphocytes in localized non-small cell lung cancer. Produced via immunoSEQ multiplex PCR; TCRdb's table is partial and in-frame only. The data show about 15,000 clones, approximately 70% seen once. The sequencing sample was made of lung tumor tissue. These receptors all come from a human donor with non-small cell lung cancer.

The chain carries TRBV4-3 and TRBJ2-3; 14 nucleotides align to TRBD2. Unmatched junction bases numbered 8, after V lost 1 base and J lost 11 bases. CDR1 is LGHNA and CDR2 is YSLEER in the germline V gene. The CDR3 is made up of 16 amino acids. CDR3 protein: CASSQAGTSGSDKQYF. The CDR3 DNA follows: TGCGCCAGCAGCCAAGCCGGGACTAGCGGGAGTGACAAGCAGTATTTT.

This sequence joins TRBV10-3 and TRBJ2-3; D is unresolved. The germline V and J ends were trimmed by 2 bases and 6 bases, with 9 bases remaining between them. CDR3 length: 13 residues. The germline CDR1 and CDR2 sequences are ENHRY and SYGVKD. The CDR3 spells CAISEPYSDTQYF. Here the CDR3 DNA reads TGTGCCATCAGTGAGCCCTACTCCGATACGCAGTATTTT.

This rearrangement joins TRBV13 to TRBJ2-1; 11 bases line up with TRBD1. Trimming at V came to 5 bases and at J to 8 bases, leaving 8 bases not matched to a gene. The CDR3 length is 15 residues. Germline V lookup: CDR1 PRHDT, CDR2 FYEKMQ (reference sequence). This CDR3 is CASSNGQGARYEQFF. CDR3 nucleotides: TGTGCCAGCAGCAACGGACAGGGGGCGCGTTATGAGCAGTTCTTC.

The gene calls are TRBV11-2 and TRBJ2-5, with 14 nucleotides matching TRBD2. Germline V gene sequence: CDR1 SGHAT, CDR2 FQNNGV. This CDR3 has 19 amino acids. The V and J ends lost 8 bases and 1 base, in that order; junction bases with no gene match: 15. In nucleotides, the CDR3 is TGTGCCAGCGGCGGCCAAGGACTAGCGGGAGGCCCGATCCAAGAGACCCAGTACTTC. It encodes CASGGQGLAGGPIQETQYF.

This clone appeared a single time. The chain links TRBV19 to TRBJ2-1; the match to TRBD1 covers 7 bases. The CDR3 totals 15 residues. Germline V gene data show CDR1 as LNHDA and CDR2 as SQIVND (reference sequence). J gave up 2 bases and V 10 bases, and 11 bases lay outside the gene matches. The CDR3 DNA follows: TGTGCCACCAGACAAGGGGGCTTTACCTACAATGAGCAGTTCTTC. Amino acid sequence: CATRQGGFTYNEQFF. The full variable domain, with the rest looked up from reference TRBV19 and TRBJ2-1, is DGGITQSPKYLFRKEGQNVTLSCEQNLNHDAMYWYRQDPGQGLRLIYYSQIVNDFQKGDIAEGYSVSREKKESFPLTVTSAQKNPTAFYLCATRQGGFTYNEQFFGPGTRLTVL.